This TCR beta chain was identified during a study of blood T cell repertoires in COVID-19. Data came from immunoSEQ multiplex PCR; TCRdb stores just in-frame clones and leaves some out. This sample has around 150,000 clones, with approximately 92% found just once. The specimen sequenced was peripheral blood. The sequence was obtained from a woman in her forties or fifties with acute or convalescent COVID-19.

CDR3 sequence (DNA): TGTGCTAGTGGTTTGGTACTGGGGGCCGGGGAAAAACTGTTTTTT. Its translation is CASGLVLGAGEKLFF. The J gene is TRBJ1-4, the V gene TRBV12-5, with D perhaps TRBD1 (6 bases). CDR1 is LGHNT, CDR2 FRNRAP, per germline. Trimming pared 0 bases from V and 8 bases from J, leaving 13 bases between. The CDR3 has 15 residues.